The 13 T cell receptor beta chains below come from one sample, sequenced in a study of cytomegalovirus exposure and HLA in healthy donors. PCR involved 60 Vbeta and 13 Jbeta primers. TCRdb's copy holds only in-frame clones and misses some; the assay was immunoSEQ multiplex PCR. Here the sample spans 150,000 to 200,000 clones, 75% being singletons. The source material was PBMCs. Receptors were obtained from a woman between 50 and 59 years old in good health and CMV-seropositive.

This chain links TRBV19 with TRBJ2-1; D uncertain. Germline V gene sequence: CDR1 LNHDA, CDR2 SQIVND (reference sequence). CDR3 length equals 16 residues. The V end was cut by 3 bases, the J end by 3 bases, with 15 bases between. The CDR3 region has the DNA TGTGCCAGTAGTATTGGGCGCGCTAAGAGCTACAATGAGCAGTTCTTC. Translation gives CASSIGRAKSYNEQFF.

This chain uses TRBV2 with TRBJ2-4, with TRBD1 matching over 10 bases. Looked up from germline, CDR1 is SNHLY and CDR2 is FYNNEI. Trimming took 4 bases from V and 8 from J; bases not matched to a gene: 2. There are 13 residues in the CDR3. The CDR3 is CASSGGTGDIQYF. DNA of the CDR3: TGTGCCAGCAGTGGCGGGACAGGGGACATTCAGTACTTC.

This chain connects TRBV6-5 to TRBJ2-7; D perhaps matches TRBD1 (6 bases). The CDR3 loop spans 14 amino acids. V was pared by 5 bases and J by 0 bases, with 11 bases between. Germline V gene lookup returns CDR1 MNHEY and CDR2 SVGAGI. CDR3 sequence reads: CASSPVGGSYEQYF. CDR3 nucleotide sequence: TGTGCCAGCAGTCCCGTAGGGGGCTCCTACGAGCAGTACTTC.

The J gene is TRBJ1-3, the V gene TRBV6-1, with D uncertain. Germline V gene sequence: CDR1 MNHNS, CDR2 SASEGT. CDR3 size: 15 residues. V was clipped by 11 bases and J by 3 bases, with 20 bases between them. The DNA of the CDR3 is TGTGCCCACGGTCCTGGGGTCGGGGTTGGAAACACCATATATTTT. The encoded protein is CAHGPGVGVGNTIYF.

The rearrangement joins TRBV2 to TRBJ1-6; D remains ambiguous. Looked up from germline, CDR1 is SNHLY and CDR2 is FYNNEI. This CDR3 region has 12 residues. V dropped 6 bases and J dropped 8 bases, with 8 bases sitting between them. This CDR3 reads CASSQTYSPLHF. CDR3 DNA: TGTGCCAGCAGCCAAACTTATTCACCCCTCCACTTT.

The chain combines TRBV6-5 with TRBJ2-1; 7 nucleotides align to TRBD1. Germline values: CDR1 MNHEY, CDR2 SVGAGI. Trimming cost V 5 bases and J 7 bases; bases outside gene matches: 2. The CDR3 runs to 12 residues. The CDR3 is CASSKQGNEQFF. CDR3 in DNA: TGTGCCAGCAGTAAACAGGGGAATGAGCAGTTCTTC.

Only a few counts were recorded for this clone. The chain recombines TRBV2 with TRBJ2-5, with no clear D. CDR1 and CDR2 from the germline V gene are SNHLY and FYNNEI. The germline V and J ends were trimmed by 10 bases and 2 bases, with 11 bases remaining between them. The CDR3 loop spans 12 amino acids. CDR3 nucleotide sequence: TGTGCCACCCTATCTGATCAAGAGACCCAGTACTTC. Translation: CATLSDQETQYF.

This clone showed up just a few times. The rearrangement links TRBV6-6 to TRBJ2-1; 8 bases are a match to TRBD2. V was pared by 6 bases and J by 7 bases, with 8 bases of the junction left unmatched. CDR3 size: 14 residues. Germline CDR1 and CDR2: MNHNY and SVGAGI (reference sequence). CDR3 nucleotides: TGTGCCAGCAGGGAGGGGACTAGACTGAATGAGCAGTTCTTC. Translated, it gives CASREGTRLNEQFF.

The chain couples TRBV12-5 to TRBJ1-1; no firm D call. The germline gives CDR1 LGHNT, CDR2 FRNRAP. The CDR3 contains 12 residues. V lost 6 bases, J lost 1 base, and 6 bases lay in between. The CDR3 bases are TGTGCTAGTGGGTACTCGAACACTGAAGCTTTCTTT. Its protein product is CASGYSNTEAFF.

DNA for the CDR3: TGTGCCATCTCGTTGGTAAGGACAGGGCCCTACGAGCAGTACTTC. This gives the protein CAISLVRTGPYEQYF. V is TRBV10-3 and J is TRBJ2-7; 8 bases agree with TRBD1. This CDR3 contains 15 residues. The germline V gene has CDR1 ENHRY and CDR2 SYGVKD. V trimming: 8 bases; J trimming: 2 bases; junction bases outside the gene matches: 11.

This clone was seen only once. This chain connects TRBV27 to TRBJ2-7, with D possibly matching TRBD2 (6 bases). Trimming took off 5 bases at V and 9 bases at J, with 17 bases between the two ends. Germline V lookup: CDR1 MNHEY, CDR2 SMNVEV (reference sequence). The CDR3 length is 13 residues. The CDR3 sequence is CASSGGAGFRQYF. The CDR3 coding sequence is TGTGCCAGCAGTGGCGGGGCAGGTTTCCGGCAGTACTTC.

This clone showed up just once. This chain joins TRBV29-1 and TRBJ2-2; D ambiguous. The germline V gene encodes CDR1 SQVTM and CDR2 ANQGSEA. The CDR3 spans 14 residues. V dropped 0 bases and J dropped 4 bases, with 9 bases sitting between them. CDR3 in amino acids: CSVEDPLSTGELFF. In nucleotides, the CDR3 is TGCAGCGTTGAAGATCCCCTCTCCACCGGGGAGCTGTTTTTT.

The sample holds one count of this clone. This chain connects TRBV14 to TRBJ1-1, with D maybe TRBD1 (5 bases). The CDR3 is 14 amino acids. Trimming took 1 base from V and 7 from J, leaving 13 bases between them. The germline gives CDR1 SGHDN, CDR2 FVKESK. CDR3 sequence reads: CASSQGPGRGEAFF. In DNA form, the CDR3 reads TGTGCCAGCAGCCAAGGGCCGGGGAGGGGTGAAGCTTTCTTT.